Each of the 9 T cell receptor beta chains below was sequenced from the same sample in a study of blood T cell repertoires in COVID-19. Produced via immunoSEQ multiplex PCR; TCRdb's table is partial and in-frame only. The table records approximately 130,000 clones, around two thirds of them present only once. Sequencing input: peripheral blood. The receptors were gathered from a woman aged 65 to 85 with acute or convalescent COVID-19.

The chain employs TRBV30 and TRBJ2-1; 7 nucleotides match TRBD1. This CDR3 spans 16 amino acids. Germline CDR1 and CDR2: GTSNPN and SVGIG (reference sequence). With 2 bases clipped from V and 3 bases from J, the junction kept 10 bases outside the gene matches. The CDR3 loop reads CAWSSFLQGNYNEQFF. CDR3 sequence (DNA): TGTGCCTGGAGTTCCTTCTTACAGGGGAACTACAATGAGCAGTTCTTC. Full variable domain (outside the CDR3, taken from reference TRBV30 and TRBJ2-1): SQTIHQWPATLVQPVGSPLSLECTVEGTSNPNLYWYRQAAGRGLQLLFYSVGIGQISSEVPQNLSASRPQDRQFILSSKKLLLSDSGFYLCAWSSFLQGNYNEQFFGPGTRLTVL.

The genes are TRBV11-2 and TRBJ2-1; no definite D call. The germline V gene encodes CDR1 SGHAT and CDR2 FQNNGV. The ends were cut back, 0 bases at V and 12 bases at J, with 15 bases in the middle. This CDR3 spans 14 amino acids. The CDR3 coding sequence is TGTGCCAGCAGCTTAGATCTTTCGAGAATCGTGCAGTTCTTC. This encodes CASSLDLSRIVQFF.

This chain links TRBV9 with TRBJ2-4; TRBD1 is a possible D gene (6 bases). The CDR3 length is 13 residues. The germline V gene encodes CDR1 SGDLS and CDR2 YYNGEE. V was shortened by 3 bases and J by 5 bases, with 9 bases between the two germline ends. The CDR3 loop is CASSGGRENIQYF. CDR3 in DNA: TGTGCCAGCAGCGGGGGGCGGGAAAACATTCAGTACTTC.

The count of this clone is one. Written as DNA, the CDR3 is TGCAGTGCTAGTCGTTCTCTCAATGAGCAGTTCTTC. Amino acids: CSASRSLNEQFF. V gene TRBV20-1 combines with J gene TRBJ2-1; D is uncertain. This CDR3 is built from 12 residues. Deletions cut 3 bases from V and 6 bases from J, with 9 bases between. Per germline, CDR1 DFQATT and CDR2 SNEGSKA (reference sequence).

This chain connects TRBV12-5 to TRBJ1-4; D is perhaps TRBD1 (6 bases). Trimming took 6 bases from V and 4 from J, leaving 21 bases between them. This CDR3 contains 17 residues. Looked up from germline, CDR1 is LGHNT and CDR2 is FRNRAP. CDR3 in DNA: TGTGCTAGTGGACTCGGGACGTCGGGGGGCAATAATGAAAAACTGTTTTTT. Residues: CASGLGTSGGNNEKLFF.

The chain joins TRBV5-5 to TRBJ1-2; D is uncertain. The CDR3 loop spans 15 amino acids. The germline gives CDR1 SGHKS, CDR2 YYEKEE (reference sequence). V was trimmed by 4 bases and J by 1 base, leaving 14 bases between them. CDR3 sequence (DNA): TGTGCCAGCAGCACCGAGACGGAGGTTAACTATGGCTACACCTTC. Protein sequence: CASSTETEVNYGYTF.

The chain recombines TRBV14 with TRBJ1-4, with TRBD1 matching over 7 bases. This CDR3 comprises 14 residues. J lost 7 bases, V lost 2 bases, and 4 bases had no gene match. Per the germline V gene, CDR1 is SGHDN and CDR2 is FVKESK. For the CDR3, the DNA is TGTGCCAGCAGCCAACCAGGGGGGTTTGAAAAACTGTTTTTT. Residues: CASSQPGGFEKLFF. Using reference TRBV14 and TRBJ1-4 for the parts outside the CDR3, the full variable domain is EAGVTQFPSHSVIEKGQTVTLRCDPISGHDNLYWYRRVMGKEIKFLLHFVKESKQDESGMPNNRFLAERTGGTYSTLKVQPAELEDSGVYFCASSQPGGFEKLFFGSGTQLSVL.

The chain combines TRBV5-6 with TRBJ1-3; D is unresolved. Trimming took off 3 bases at V and 3 bases at J, with 4 bases between the two ends. The CDR3 covers 12 residues. CDR1 is SGHDT, CDR2 YYEEEE, per germline. The CDR3 region has the DNA TGTGCCAGCAGCTCCGGTGGAAACACCATATATTTT. It codes for CASSSGGNTIYF. Using reference TRBV5-6 and TRBJ1-3 for the parts outside the CDR3, the full variable domain is DAGVTQSPTHLIKTRGQQVTLRCSPKSGHDTVSWYQQALGQGPQFIFQYYEEEERQRGNFPDRFSGHQFPNYSSELNVNALLLGDSALYLCASSSGGNTIYFGEGSWLTVV.

The chain employs TRBV11-2 and TRBJ2-2; D is unclear. Per the germline V gene, CDR1 is SGHAT and CDR2 is FQNNGV. The CDR3 is made up of 16 amino acids. Trimming removed 5 bases at V and 4 bases at J, with 17 bases between. CDR3 sequence: CASSPFLRIGTGELFF. The CDR3, as DNA: TGTGCCAGCAGCCCATTCTTGAGGATCGGCACCGGGGAGCTGTTTTTT. The variable domain in full, completed from reference TRBV11-2 and TRBJ2-2, reads EAGVAQSPRYKIIEKRQSVAFWCNPISGHATLYWYQQILGQGPKLLIQFQNNGVVDDSQLPKDRFSAERLKGVDSTLKIQPAKLEDSAVYLCASSPFLRIGTGELFFGEGSRLTVL.